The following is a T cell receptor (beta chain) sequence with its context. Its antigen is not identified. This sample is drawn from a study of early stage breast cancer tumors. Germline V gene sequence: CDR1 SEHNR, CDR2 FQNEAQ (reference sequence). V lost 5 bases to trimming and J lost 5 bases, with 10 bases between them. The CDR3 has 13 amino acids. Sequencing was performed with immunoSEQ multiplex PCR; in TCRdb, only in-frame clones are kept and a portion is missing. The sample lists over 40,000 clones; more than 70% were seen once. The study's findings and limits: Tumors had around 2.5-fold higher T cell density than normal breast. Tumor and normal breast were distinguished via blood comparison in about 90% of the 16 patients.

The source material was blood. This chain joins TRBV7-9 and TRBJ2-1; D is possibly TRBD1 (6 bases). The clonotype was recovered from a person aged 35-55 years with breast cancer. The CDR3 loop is CASSRTENNEQFF. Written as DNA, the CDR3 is TGTGCCAGCAGCCGGACAGAGAACAATGAGCAGTTCTTC.